The entry below describes one T cell receptor (beta chain). Clones were sequenced by immunoSEQ multiplex PCR, and TCRdb holds only the in-frame ones, with some missing. This sample has about 170,000 clones; around nine tenths occur once, and the top ten carry 3.7%. This sample is drawn from a study of blood T cell repertoires in COVID-19. Per the germline V gene, CDR1 is SGHKS and CDR2 is YYEKEE (reference sequence). V dropped 1 base and J dropped 1 base, with 11 bases sitting between them. There are 15 residues in the CDR3. The TCR comes from a man between 18 and 35 years old with active or convalescent COVID-19. V gene TRBV5-5 combines with J gene TRBJ1-1, with D hard to call. The sample taken for sequencing was peripheral blood. CDR3 nucleotides: TGTGCCAGCAGCTTGAGAGGAATCCCGAACACTGAAGCTTTCTTT. Protein: CASSLRGIPNTEAFF.